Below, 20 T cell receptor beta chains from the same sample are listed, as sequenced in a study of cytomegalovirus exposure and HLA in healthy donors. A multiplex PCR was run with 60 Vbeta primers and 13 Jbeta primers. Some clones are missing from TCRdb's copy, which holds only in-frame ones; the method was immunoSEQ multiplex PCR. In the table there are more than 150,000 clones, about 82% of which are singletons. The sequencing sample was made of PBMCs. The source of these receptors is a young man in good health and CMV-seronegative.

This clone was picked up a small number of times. The CDR3, as DNA: TGTGCCATCAGTGCGACTAGCGGGAGGTCCGCAGATACGCAGTATTTT. Protein sequence: CAISATSGRSADTQYF. The chain is built from TRBV10-3 and TRBJ2-3, with TRBD2 matching over 13 bases. This CDR3 comprises 16 residues. CDR1 ENHRY and CDR2 SYGVKD come from the germline V gene. Losses at the gene ends were 4 bases for V and 4 bases for J; bases not matched to a gene: 5.

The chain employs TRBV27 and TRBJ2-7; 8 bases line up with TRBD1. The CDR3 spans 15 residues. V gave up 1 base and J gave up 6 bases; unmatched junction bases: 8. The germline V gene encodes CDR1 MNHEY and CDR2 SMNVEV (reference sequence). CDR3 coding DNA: TGTGCCAGCAGTTTATTCGGGACAGGTCCCCGCGAGCAGTACTTC. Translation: CASSLFGTGPREQYF.

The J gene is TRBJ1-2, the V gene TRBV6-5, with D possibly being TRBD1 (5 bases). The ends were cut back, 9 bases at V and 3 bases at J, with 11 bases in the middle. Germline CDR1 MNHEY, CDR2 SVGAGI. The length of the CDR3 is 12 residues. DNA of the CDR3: TGTGCCAGGATGGACACCTACTATGGCTACACCTTC. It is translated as CARMDTYYGYTF.

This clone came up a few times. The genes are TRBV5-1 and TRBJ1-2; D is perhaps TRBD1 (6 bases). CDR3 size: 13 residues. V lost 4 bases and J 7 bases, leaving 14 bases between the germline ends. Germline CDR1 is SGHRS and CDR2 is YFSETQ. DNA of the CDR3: TGCGCCAGCAGCGCCGCCACAGGGACTGGCTACACCTTC. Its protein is CASSAATGTGYTF.

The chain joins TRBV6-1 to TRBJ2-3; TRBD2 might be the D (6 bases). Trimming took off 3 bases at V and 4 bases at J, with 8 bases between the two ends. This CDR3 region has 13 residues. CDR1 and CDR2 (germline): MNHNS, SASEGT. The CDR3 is CASSDRRADTQYF. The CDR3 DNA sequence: TGTGCCAGCAGTGACAGGAGGGCAGATACGCAGTATTTT.

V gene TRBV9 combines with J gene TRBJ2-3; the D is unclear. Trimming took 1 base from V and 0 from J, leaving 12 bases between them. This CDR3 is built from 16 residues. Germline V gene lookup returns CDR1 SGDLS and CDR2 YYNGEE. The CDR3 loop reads CASSVLSSFSTDTQYF. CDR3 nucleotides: TGTGCCAGCAGCGTATTAAGTAGCTTTAGCACAGATACGCAGTATTTT.

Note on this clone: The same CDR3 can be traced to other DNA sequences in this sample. The CDR3 sequence: CASSYSGQNYGYTF. CDR3 in DNA: TGTGCCAGCAGTTACTCCGGACAAAACTATGGCTACACCTTC. The chain couples TRBV6-6 to TRBJ1-2; possibly TRBD1 for D (5 bases). There are 14 residues in the CDR3. In germline, CDR1 is MNHNY, CDR2 SVGAGI (reference sequence). The V end lost 0 bases, the J end lost 2 bases, and 7 bases lay between the germline ends.

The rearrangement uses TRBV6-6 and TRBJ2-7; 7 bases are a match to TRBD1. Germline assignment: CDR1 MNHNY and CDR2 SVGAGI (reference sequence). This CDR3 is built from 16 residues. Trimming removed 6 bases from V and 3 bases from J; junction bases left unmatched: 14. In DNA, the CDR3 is TGTGCCAGCAGCCCCCTAGGGGGCGAGTTCTACTACGAGCAGTACTTC. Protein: CASSPLGGEFYYEQYF.

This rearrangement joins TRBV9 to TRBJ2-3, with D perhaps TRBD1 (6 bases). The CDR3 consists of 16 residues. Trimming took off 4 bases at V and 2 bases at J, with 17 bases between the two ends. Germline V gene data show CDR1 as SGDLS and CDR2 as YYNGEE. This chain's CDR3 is CASSYTRDTYTDTQYF. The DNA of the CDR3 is TGTGCCAGCAGCTATACAAGGGACACCTACACAGATACGCAGTATTTT.

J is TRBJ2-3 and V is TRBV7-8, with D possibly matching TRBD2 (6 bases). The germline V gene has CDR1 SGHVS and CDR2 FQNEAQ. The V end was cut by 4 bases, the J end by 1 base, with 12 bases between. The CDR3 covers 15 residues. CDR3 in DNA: TGTGCCAGCAGCTACTCCGGGACTGGCACAGATACGCAGTATTTT. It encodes CASSYSGTGTDTQYF.

The chain's CDR3 is CASSISGANVLTF. In DNA form, the CDR3 reads TGTGCCAGTAGTATCAGTGGGGCCAACGTCCTGACTTTC. The rearrangement uses TRBV19 and TRBJ2-6; D is uncertain. CDR1 is LNHDA and CDR2 is SQIVND in the germline V gene (reference sequence). The CDR3 contains 13 residues. V was cut by 3 bases and J by 3 bases, with 3 bases left in between.

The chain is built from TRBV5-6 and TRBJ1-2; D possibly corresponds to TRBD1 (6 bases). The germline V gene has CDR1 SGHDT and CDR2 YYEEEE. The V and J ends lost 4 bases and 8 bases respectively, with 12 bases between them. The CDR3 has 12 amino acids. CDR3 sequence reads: CASSLGGGGYTF. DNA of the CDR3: TGTGCCAGCAGCCTGGGCGGGGGCGGCTACACCTTC.

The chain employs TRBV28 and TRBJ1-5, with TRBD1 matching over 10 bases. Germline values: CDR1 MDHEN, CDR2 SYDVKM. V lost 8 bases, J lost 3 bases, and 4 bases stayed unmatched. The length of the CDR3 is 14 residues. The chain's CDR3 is CASETGGPNQPQHF. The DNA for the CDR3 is TGTGCCAGCGAGACAGGGGGCCCCAATCAGCCCCAGCATTTT.

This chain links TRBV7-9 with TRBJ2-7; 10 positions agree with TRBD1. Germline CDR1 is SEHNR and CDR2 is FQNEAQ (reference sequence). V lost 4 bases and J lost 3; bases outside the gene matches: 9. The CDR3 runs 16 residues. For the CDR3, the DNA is TGTGCCAGCAGCTCGACCACGACAGGGGGCCGCTACGAGCAGTACTTC. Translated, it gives CASSSTTTGGRYEQYF.

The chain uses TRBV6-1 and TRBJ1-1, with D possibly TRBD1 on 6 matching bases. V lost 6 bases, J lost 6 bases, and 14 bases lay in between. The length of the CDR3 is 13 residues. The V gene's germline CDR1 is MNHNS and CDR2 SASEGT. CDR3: CASRYNRDAEAFF. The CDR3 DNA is TGTGCCAGCAGATATAACAGGGACGCTGAAGCTTTCTTT.

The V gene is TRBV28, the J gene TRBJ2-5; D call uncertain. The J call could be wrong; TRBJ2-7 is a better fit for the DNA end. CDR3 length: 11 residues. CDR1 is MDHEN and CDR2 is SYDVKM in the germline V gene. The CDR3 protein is CASSSTYEQYF. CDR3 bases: TGTGCCAGCAGTTCTACCTACGAGCAGTACTTC.

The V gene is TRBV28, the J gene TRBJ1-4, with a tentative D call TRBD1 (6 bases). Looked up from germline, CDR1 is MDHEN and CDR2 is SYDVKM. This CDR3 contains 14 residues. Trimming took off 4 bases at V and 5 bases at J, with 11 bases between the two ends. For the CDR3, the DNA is TGTGCCAGCAGTTGGACAGTCCAAAATGAAAAACTGTTTTTT. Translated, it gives CASSWTVQNEKLFF.

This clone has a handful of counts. CDR3 amino acids: CASRRDSNYGYTF. CDR3 nucleotides: TGCGCCAGCCGCCGGGATTCTAACTATGGCTACACCTTC. The V gene is TRBV5-1, the J gene TRBJ1-2; D is ambiguous. Germline V gene lookup returns CDR1 SGHRS and CDR2 YFSETQ. The CDR3 sequence is 13 residues long. Trimming shortened V by 7 bases and J by 0 bases, and 10 bases separated the two germline ends.

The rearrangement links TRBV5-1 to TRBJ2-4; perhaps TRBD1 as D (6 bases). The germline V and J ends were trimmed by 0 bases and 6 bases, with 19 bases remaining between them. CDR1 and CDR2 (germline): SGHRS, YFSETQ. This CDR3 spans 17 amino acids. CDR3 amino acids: CASSLGAHLKGVNIQYF. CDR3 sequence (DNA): TGCGCCAGCAGCTTGGGGGCCCACCTAAAGGGGGTAAACATTCAGTACTTC.

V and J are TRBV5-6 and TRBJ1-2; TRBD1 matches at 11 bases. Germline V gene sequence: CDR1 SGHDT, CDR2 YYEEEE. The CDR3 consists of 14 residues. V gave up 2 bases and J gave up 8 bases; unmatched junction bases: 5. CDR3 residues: CASSFSGTGGGYTF. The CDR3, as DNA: TGTGCCAGCAGCTTCTCCGGGACAGGGGGAGGCTACACCTTC. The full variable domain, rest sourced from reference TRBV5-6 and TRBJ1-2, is DAGVTQSPTHLIKTRGQQVTLRCSPKSGHDTVSWYQQALGQGPQFIFQYYEEEERQRGNFPDRFSGHQFPNYSSELNVNALLLGDSALYLCASSFSGTGGGYTFGSGTRLTVV.